The 31 T cell receptor beta chains reported below all come from one sample, sequenced in a study of T cell responses to AZD1222 COVID-19 vaccine. Profiling relied on immunoSEQ multiplex PCR, and the TCRdb table lists in-frame clones only, not all of them. The top ten hold about a tenth of the sample, which has around 76,000 clones, roughly 84% seen once. Sequenced here: peripheral blood, sampled on day 0 of AZD1222 vaccination. These receptors all stem from an adult in good health.

The DNA for the CDR3 is TGTGCCAGCAGCCAACAGGGGGATGGGGGCTACACCTTC. Translation: CASSQQGDGGYTF. The chain combines TRBV3-1 (or the pseudogene TRBV3-2) with TRBJ1-2, with TRBD1 identical over 7 bases. The CDR3 is 13 amino acids. The V and J ends lost 2 bases and 8 bases, in that order; junction bases with no gene match: 5. Per the germline V gene, CDR1 is LGHDT and CDR2 is YNNKEL (reference sequence).

The chain is built from TRBV11-3 and TRBJ2-2; TRBD2 agrees at 8 bases. This CDR3 region has 16 residues. Germline V gene sequence: CDR1 SGHNT, CDR2 YENEEA. Unmatched junction bases numbered 8, after V lost 4 bases and J lost 4 bases. The CDR3 DNA sequence: TGTGCCAGCAGCTCAGCGGGGGACGCGACCACCGGGGAGCTGTTTTTT. Translating gives CASSSAGDATTGELFF. The whole variable domain, filled in from reference TRBV11-3 and TRBJ2-2, reads EAGVVQSPRYKIIEKKQPVAFWCNPISGHNTLYWYLQNLGQGPELLIRYENEEAVDDSQLPKDRFSAERLKGVDSTLKIQPAELGDSAVYLCASSSAGDATTGELFFGEGSRLTVL.

The chain links TRBV4-1 to TRBJ1-3; D unclear. V lost 4 bases and J 4 bases, leaving 8 bases between the germline ends. CDR3 length: 13 amino acids. Looked up from germline, CDR1 is MGHRA and CDR2 is YSYEKL. The CDR3 is CASSLRLGNTIYF. CDR3 DNA sequence: TGCGCCAGCAGCCTGAGACTCGGAAACACCATATATTTT.

The V gene is TRBV13, the J gene TRBJ2-7, with 8 nucleotides matching TRBD1. The germline V gene encodes CDR1 PRHDT and CDR2 FYEKMQ (reference sequence). V was clipped by 3 bases and J by 0 bases; unmatched bases: 1. This CDR3 comprises 14 residues. As DNA, the CDR3 is TGTGCCAGCAGCTTGGACAGGGTCTCCTACGAGCAGTACTTC. Protein product: CASSLDRVSYEQYF.

The table lists this clone with a few counts. CDR3 residues: CASSGDRDQPQHF. The CDR3 nucleotides read TGTGCCAGCTCCGGGGACAGAGATCAGCCCCAGCATTTT. V is TRBV18 and J is TRBJ1-5; 7 nucleotides line up with TRBD1. V gave up 6 bases and J gave up 5 bases; unmatched junction bases: 4. The CDR3 length is 13 residues. The germline gives CDR1 KGHSH, CDR2 LQKENI. The full variable domain, completed using reference TRBV18 and TRBJ1-5, is NAGVMQNPRHLVRRRGQEARLRCSPMKGHSHVYWYRQLPEEGLKFMVYLQKENIIDESGMPKERFSAEFPKEGPSILRIQQVVRGDSAAYFCASSGDRDQPQHFGDGTRLSIL.

This clone has just a few counts. The V call is TRBV5-1, the J call TRBJ2-3; the match to TRBD2 covers 10 bases. The V and J ends lost 1 base and 2 bases, in that order; junction bases with no gene match: 7. Per the germline V gene, CDR1 is SGHRS and CDR2 is YFSETQ. CDR3 length: 17 amino acids. The CDR3 DNA is TGCGCCAGCAGCTTGTTAGATAGCGGGGGGCCCACAGATACGCAGTATTTT. Translation: CASSLLDSGGPTDTQYF. The full variable domain, in which reference TRBV5-1 and TRBJ2-3 provide the parts outside the CDR3, is KAGVTQTPRYLIKTRGQQVTLSCSPISGHRSVSWYQQTPGQGLQFLFEYFSETQRNKGNFPGRFSGRQFSNSRSEMNVSTLELGDSALYLCASSLLDSGGPTDTQYFGPGTRLTVL.

The J gene is TRBJ1-5, the V gene TRBV21-1. TRBV21-1 is shown as a pseudogene. The CDR3 is 15 residues long. The CDR3 spells CASRGLNGSNQPQHF. The CDR3 coding sequence is TGTGCCAGCAGAGGACTGAACGGGAGCAATCAGCCCCAGCATTTT.

The chain combines TRBV24-1 with TRBJ2-1; 11 bases align to TRBD2. The CDR3 has 18 residues. Germline CDR1 and CDR2: KGHDR and SFDVKD. Trimming took 3 bases from V and 8 from J; bases not matched to a gene: 14. The CDR3 coding sequence is TGTGCCACCAGTGATCTCTCGACTAGCGGGGTTTATAGGGATGAGCAGTTCTTC. Its translation is CATSDLSTSGVYRDEQFF.

This chain uses TRBV5-1 with TRBJ1-2, with unresolved D. V lost 4 bases, J lost 0 bases, and 7 bases lay in between. CDR3 size: 13 residues. Germline values: CDR1 SGHRS, CDR2 YFSETQ. CDR3 amino acids: CASSVDPNYGYTF. The CDR3 DNA reads as TGCGCCAGCAGCGTGGATCCTAACTATGGCTACACCTTC.

This rearrangement joins TRBV18 to TRBJ1-1, with D possibly TRBD1 on 5 matching bases. V dropped 1 base and J dropped 0 bases, with 12 bases sitting between them. Germline V gene data show CDR1 as KGHSH and CDR2 as LQKENI. The CDR3 runs to 16 residues. CDR3 loop: CASSPQGTSMNTEAFF. CDR3 in DNA: TGTGCCAGCTCACCACAGGGGACCTCAATGAACACTGAAGCTTTCTTT.

This chain connects TRBV6-4 to TRBJ2-7; 7 bases line up with TRBD1. The CDR3 loop spans 20 amino acids. V was pared by 3 bases and J by 0 bases, with 20 bases of the junction left unmatched. Germline V gene sequence: CDR1 MRHNA, CDR2 SNTAGT. CDR3 protein: CASSDEHRDSRLIYSYEQYF. CDR3 nucleotide sequence: TGTGCCAGCAGTGATGAACACCGGGACAGCAGGTTAATTTACTCCTACGAGCAGTACTTC.

The CDR3, as DNA: TGTGCCAGCAGCCAGCTAGCGGGGGCAACCTACAATGAGCAGTTCTTC. Protein: CASSQLAGATYNEQFF. J is TRBJ2-1 and V is TRBV11-3; 10 bases line up with TRBD2. The CDR3 has 16 amino acids. The germline CDR1 and CDR2 sequences are SGHNT and YENEEA. The ends lost 5 bases at V and 2 bases at J; junction bases unmatched: 6.

The chain is built from TRBV19 and TRBJ2-2, with D perhaps given as TRBD1 or TRBD2 (6 bases each). Trimming shortened V by 5 bases and J by 5 bases, and 12 bases separated the two germline ends. Germline loops: CDR1 LNHDA, CDR2 SQIVND (reference sequence). The CDR3 has 14 amino acids. CDR3 loop: CASSLGGRTGELFF. The CDR3 bases are TGTGCCAGTAGTTTGGGGGGCCGAACCGGGGAGCTGTTTTTT. The full variable domain, rest sourced from reference TRBV19 and TRBJ2-2, is DGGITQSPKYLFRKEGQNVTLSCEQNLNHDAMYWYRQDPGQGLRLIYYSQIVNDFQKGDIAEGYSVSREKKESFPLTVTSAQKNPTAFYLCASSLGGRTGELFFGEGSRLTVL.

The chain joins TRBV6-2 or TRBV6-3 to TRBJ2-7, with D tentatively TRBD2 (5 bases). Germline-derived CDR1 and CDR2 are MNHEY and SVGEGT. The length of the CDR3 is 13 residues. Trimming left V 6 bases short and J 1 base short, with 10 bases between. CDR3 in DNA: TGTGCCAGCAGCAACGGGGATTCCTACGAGCAGTACTTC. Protein sequence: CASSNGDSYEQYF.

A few counts support this clone. The chain is built from TRBV2 and TRBJ2-1, with 8 bases fitting TRBD1. This CDR3 comprises 16 residues. Germline CDR1 and CDR2: SNHLY and FYNNEI. V shed 1 base and J 12 bases; nucleotides not matched to a gene: 14. CDR3 protein: CASSEDYDRGLPRQFF. For the CDR3, the DNA is TGTGCCAGCAGTGAAGACTATGACAGGGGCCTCCCCCGGCAGTTCTTC.

The V gene is TRBV18, the J gene TRBJ1-1; TRBD1 matches at 7 bases. Per germline, CDR1 KGHSH and CDR2 LQKENI. V lost 6 bases to trimming and J lost 3 bases; unmatched junction nucleotides: 4. The CDR3 has 13 amino acids. CDR3 nucleotide sequence: TGTGCCAGCTCTAACGGACAGGACACTGAAGCTTTCTTT. It translates to CASSNGQDTEAFF.

This clone was seen a single time. V is TRBV7-2 and J is TRBJ1-1; D unclear. Trimming removed 1 base at V and 0 bases at J, with 9 bases between. The CDR3 is 15 amino acids. Germline CDR1 is SGHTA and CDR2 is FQGNSA. CDR3: CASSLGVNMNTEAFF. The CDR3 coding sequence is TGTGCCAGCAGCTTAGGGGTCAACATGAACACTGAAGCTTTCTTT.

The chain joins TRBV9 to TRBJ1-2; 7 bases match TRBD1. CDR1 and CDR2 (germline): SGDLS, YYNGEE. The ends lost 0 bases at V and 7 bases at J; junction bases unmatched: 9. This CDR3 has 15 amino acids. Here the CDR3 DNA reads TGTGCCAGCAGCGTAGGGGCAGGGGGGCGTTTTGGCTACACCTTC. Protein: CASSVGAGGRFGYTF.

The genes are TRBV6-5 and TRBJ2-7; 8 bases are shared with TRBD2. Germline lookup yields CDR1 MNHEY and CDR2 SVGAGI. The trim removed 2 bases at V and 2 bases at J, leaving 2 bases unmatched. The CDR3 spans 14 residues. The DNA of the CDR3 is TGTGCCAGCAGTTACATTAGCGGGACCTACGAGCAGTACTTC. It translates to CASSYISGTYEQYF.

V and J are TRBV12-3 or TRBV12-4 and TRBJ1-2; tentative D call: TRBD1 (5 bases). V dropped 3 bases and J dropped 7 bases, with 9 bases sitting between them. The CDR3 totals 12 residues. CDR3 in amino acids: CASSLVGGGYTF. DNA for the CDR3: TGTGCCAGCAGTTTGGTGGGGGGTGGCTACACCTTC.

The V and J genes are TRBV28 and TRBJ2-1, with 8 bases fitting TRBD2. Unmatched junction bases numbered 2, after V lost 7 bases and J lost 0 bases. Germline CDR1 is MDHEN and CDR2 is SYDVKM. CDR3 length: 14 residues. CDR3 residues: CASTLAGSYNEQFF. The CDR3 nucleotides are TGTGCCAGCACGCTAGCGGGCTCCTACAATGAGCAGTTCTTC.

The rearrangement joins TRBV7-8 to TRBJ1-5, with D possibly matching TRBD1 (6 bases). The V gene's germline CDR1 is SGHVS and CDR2 FQNEAQ. The V gene lost 3 bases and the J gene lost 3 bases, with 12 bases spanning the gap. The CDR3 runs to 15 residues. CDR3 loop: CASSFGQGINQPQHF. CDR3 DNA sequence: TGTGCCAGCAGCTTCGGCCAGGGGATCAATCAGCCCCAGCATTTT.

The chain recombines TRBV6-2 or TRBV6-3 with TRBJ1-2; D gene uncertain. Germline CDR1 is MNHEY and CDR2 is SVGEGT. Trimming took 2 bases from V and 4 from J, leaving 11 bases between them. This CDR3 has 14 residues. The CDR3 is CASSYVAGPYGYTF. The CDR3 coding sequence is TGTGCCAGCAGTTACGTGGCAGGTCCCTATGGCTACACCTTC.

CDR3: CASSDPSGGGSYEQYF. The CDR3 DNA sequence: TGCGCCAGCAGTGACCCCAGTGGGGGGGGATCCTACGAGCAGTACTTC. This chain joins TRBV10-2 and TRBJ2-7; TRBD2 aligns across 7 bases. Germline CDR1 WSHSY, CDR2 SAAADI. The CDR3 contains 16 residues. V dropped 3 bases and J dropped 1; count of bases not matched to a gene: 9.

CDR3 protein: CASTGHQYF. The CDR3 DNA follows: TGTGCCAGTACCGGTCACCAGTACTTC. V is TRBV19 and J is TRBJ2-7, with no clear D. Germline loops: CDR1 LNHDA, CDR2 SQIVND (reference sequence). V was cut by 7 bases and J by 10 bases, with 8 bases left in between. The CDR3 has 9 amino acids.

The chain joins TRBV7-9 to TRBJ1-2; weak D call: TRBD1 (5 bases). In germline, CDR1 is SEHNR, CDR2 FQNEAQ (reference sequence). The CDR3 length is 13 residues. Trimming stripped 5 bases from V and 4 bases from J, with 11 bases between. CDR3 residues: CASSPDNGYGYTF. The CDR3 coding sequence is TGTGCCAGCAGCCCGGACAACGGCTATGGCTACACCTTC.

The rearrangement links TRBV7-9 to TRBJ1-4; D is unclear. This CDR3 has 15 amino acids. CDR1 is SEHNR, CDR2 FQNEAQ, per germline (reference sequence). The V and J ends lost 1 base and 8 bases respectively, with 14 bases between them. The CDR3 sequence: CASSLGSAAGEKLFF. The CDR3 DNA is TGTGCCAGCAGCTTAGGGTCAGCCGCTGGCGAAAAACTGTTTTTT. The variable domain in full, completed from reference TRBV7-9 and TRBJ1-4, reads DTGVSQNPRHKITKRGQNVTFRCDPISEHNRLYWYRQTLGQGPEFLTYFQNEAQLEKSRLLSDRFSAERPKGSFSTLEIQRTEQGDSAMYLCASSLGSAAGEKLFFGSGTQLSVL.

The chain couples TRBV3-1 (or the pseudogene TRBV3-2) to TRBJ2-1; the D gene could be TRBD1 or TRBD2 (6 bases each). From germline, CDR1 is LGHDT and CDR2 YNNKEL (reference sequence). The ends were cut back, 8 bases at V and 4 bases at J, with 9 bases in the middle. The CDR3 totals 12 residues. The CDR3: CASGGRYNEQFF. For the CDR3, the DNA is TGTGCCAGCGGGGGGCGTTACAATGAGCAGTTCTTC.

This clone was counted only a few times. The V call is TRBV6-5, the J call TRBJ1-1, with TRBD1 matching over 8 bases. The germline V gene has CDR1 MNHEY and CDR2 SVGAGI. With 2 bases clipped from V and 4 bases from J, the junction kept 3 bases outside the gene matches. The length of the CDR3 is 14 residues. CDR3 bases: TGTGCCAGCAGTTACCACAGGGGGACCACTGAAGCTTTCTTT. Translating it yields CASSYHRGTTEAFF.

The chain couples TRBV9 to TRBJ1-2, with TRBD1 as a possible D gene (5 bases). CDR3 length: 16 residues. Germline assignment: CDR1 SGDLS and CDR2 YYNGEE. V gave up 4 bases and J gave up 5 bases, with 21 bases separating them. The DNA of the CDR3 is TGTGCCAGCAGCCCACAGACGGAGGTTGGGGGGTATGGCTACACCTTC. Translating gives CASSPQTEVGGYGYTF. Full variable domain (missing parts from reference TRBV9 and TRBJ1-2): DSGVTQTPKHLITATGQRVTLRCSPRSGDLSVYWYQQSLDQGLQFLIQYYNGEERAKGNILERFSAQQFPDLHSELNLSSLELGDSALYFCASSPQTEVGGYGYTFGSGTRLTVV.

The rearrangement joins TRBV28 to TRBJ1-5; D is uncertain. The CDR3 spans 15 residues. Germline V gene sequence: CDR1 MDHEN, CDR2 SYDVKM. Trimming left V 1 base short and J 4 bases short, with 11 bases between. The DNA of the CDR3 is TGTGCCAGCAGTTTATCGGTTGGGTATAATCAGCCCCAGCATTTT. Protein product: CASSLSVGYNQPQHF.